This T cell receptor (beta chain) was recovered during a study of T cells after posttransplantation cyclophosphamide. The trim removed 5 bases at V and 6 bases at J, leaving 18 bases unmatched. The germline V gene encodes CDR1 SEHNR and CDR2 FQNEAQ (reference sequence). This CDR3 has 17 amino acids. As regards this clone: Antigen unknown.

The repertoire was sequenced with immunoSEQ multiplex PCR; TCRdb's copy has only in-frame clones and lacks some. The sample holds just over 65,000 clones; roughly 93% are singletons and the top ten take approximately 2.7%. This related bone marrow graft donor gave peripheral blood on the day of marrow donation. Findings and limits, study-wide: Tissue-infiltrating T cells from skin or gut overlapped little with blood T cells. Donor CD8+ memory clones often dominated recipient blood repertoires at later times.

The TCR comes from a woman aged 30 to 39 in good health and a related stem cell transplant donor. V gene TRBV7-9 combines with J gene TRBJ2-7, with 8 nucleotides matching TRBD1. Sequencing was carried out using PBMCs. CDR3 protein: CASSVESTGAFRAEQYF. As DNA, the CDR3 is TGTGCCAGCAGCGTAGAGTCGACAGGGGCTTTTCGGGCCGAGCAGTACTTC.